This is a list of T cell receptor beta chains from one sample in a study of CD8 T cells in Susac syndrome. TCRdb ran MiXCR on the immunoSEQ multiplex PCR reads and lists one entry per CDR3 protein. This sample has roughly 140,000 distinct CDR3 sequences, with over 95% found just once. The sequenced material came from CD8+ T cells from PBMCs. All receptors come from a human donor with multiple sclerosis. The CDR3 runs from the conserved cysteine through the conserved F or W. The order of the fields is CDR3 protein, CDR3 DNA, CDR3 length, clone size, D gene, J gene, V gene. D genes are given only for firm matches. Clone size is not always given. Where it is, it says once, few, many or a class for expanded clones.

CASSDRLDNEQFF | TGTGCCAGCAGTGACCGACTAGACAATGAGCAGTTCTTC | 13 | NA | NA | TRBJ2-1 | TRBV6-4
CASSSSGGLTGNTIYF | TGTGCCAGCAGCTCCTCGGGGGGTTTGACTGGAAACACCATATATTTT | 16 | NA | NA | TRBJ1-3 | TRBV7-9
CASSLGSGGAVTDTQYF | TGTGCCAGCAGTTTGGGCTCGGGCGGGGCGGTAACAGATACGCAGTATTTT | 17 | NA | NA | TRBJ2-3 | TRBV12-3/TRBV12-4
CSARDPNGETQYF | TGCAGTGCTAGAGACCCGAATGGTGAGACCCAGTACTTC | 13 | NA | NA | TRBJ2-5 | TRBV20-1
CSARDLAGVQFF | TGCAGTGCTAGAGATCTAGCGGGGGTGCAGTTCTTC | 12 | NA | TRBD2 | TRBJ2-1 | TRBV20-1
CAWSGRYSGDTEAFF | TGTGCCTGGAGTGGCCGGTATAGCGGGGACACTGAAGCTTTCTTT | 15 | NA | NA | TRBJ1-1 | TRBV30
CASRLGDSSYEQYF | TGCGCCAGCAGGCTGGGGGACTCTTCCTACGAGCAGTACTTC | 14 | NA | NA | TRBJ2-7 | TRBV5-1
CASSSTIGQGLRTDTQYF | TGTGCCAGCAGCTCAACGATAGGACAGGGGCTACGCACAGATACGCAGTATTTT | 18 | once | TRBD1 | TRBJ2-3 | TRBV7-9
CSVEGKWLGNEQFF | TGCAGCGTTGAAGGTAAATGGCTTGGCAATGAGCAGTTCTTC | 14 | NA | NA | TRBJ2-1 | TRBV29-1
CASSVFPRGALYNEQFF | TGTGCCAGCAGCGTTTTCCCTCGGGGGGCCCTGTACAATGAGCAGTTCTTC | 17 | once | NA | TRBJ2-1 | TRBV9
CASSSAGQGVGEQYF | TGTGCCAGCAGCTCCGCGGGACAGGGCGTTGGCGAGCAGTACTTC | 15 | NA | TRBD1 | TRBJ2-7 | TRBV7-3
CAWSEDSEAFF | TGTGCCTGGAGTGAAGACAGTGAAGCTTTCTTT | 11 | NA | NA | TRBJ1-1 | TRBV30
CATSRVDRGTDTQYF | TGTGCCACCAGCAGAGTGGACCGGGGCACAGATACGCAGTATTTT | 15 | NA | NA | TRBJ2-3 | TRBV15
CASSLRGTGANVLTF | TGTGCCAGCAGCTTAAGGGGTACTGGGGCCAACGTCCTGACTTTC | 15 | NA | NA | TRBJ2-6 | TRBV13
CATSDPGGADGTDTQYF | TGTGCCACCAGTGACCCCGGCGGGGCAGATGGGACAGATACGCAGTATTTT | 17 | NA | NA | TRBJ2-3 | TRBV24-1
CASSEGGTLYYEQYF | TGTGCCAGCAGTGAGGGCGGGACACTGTATTACGAGCAGTACTTC | 15 | once | NA | TRBJ2-7 | TRBV6-2/TRBV6-3
CASSLFEGSGYGYTF | TGTGCCAGCAGTTTATTTGAGGGATCAGGCTATGGCTACACCTTC | 15 | NA | NA | TRBJ1-2 | TRBV27
CASSIDPMNEQFF | TGTGCCAGTAGTATAGATCCGATGAATGAGCAGTTCTTC | 13 | once | NA | TRBJ2-1 | TRBV19
CSARDWDGGSAGELFF | TGCAGTGCTAGAGATTGGGACGGGGGAAGTGCCGGGGAGCTGTTTTTT | 16 | NA | NA | TRBJ2-2 | TRBV20-1
CSATTGRTSEAFF | TGCAGTGCTACCACCGGGAGAACAAGTGAAGCTTTCTTT | 13 | NA | NA | TRBJ1-1 | TRBV20-1
CSANDRGPKFSNQPQHF | TGCAGTGCGAATGACAGGGGCCCGAAGTTTAGCAATCAGCCCCAGCATTTT | 17 | NA | TRBD1 | TRBJ1-5 | TRBV20-1
CSARPRDRGNEQFF | TGCAGTGCTCGACCGCGGGACAGGGGAAATGAGCAGTTCTTC | 14 | NA | TRBD1 | TRBJ2-1 | TRBV20-1
CASQTRGNSQKTQYF | TGTGCCAGCCAAACCAGGGGGAATTCCCAAAAGACCCAGTACTTC | 15 | NA | TRBD1 | TRBJ2-5 | TRBV27
CAWSIAGGTAYNEQFF | TGTGCCTGGAGTATTGCGGGGGGGACGGCCTACAATGAGCAGTTCTTC | 16 | once | TRBD2 | TRBJ2-1 | TRBV30
CASSLVRGDETQYF | TGTGCCAGCAGTTTGGTCAGGGGTGATGAGACCCAGTACTTC | 14 | NA | NA | TRBJ2-5 | TRBV12-3/TRBV12-4
CASSLYRGLTDTQYF | TGTGCCAGCAGTCTATACAGGGGGCTCACAGATACGCAGTATTTT | 15 | NA | TRBD1 | TRBJ2-3 | TRBV6-5
CASSARGRTEAFF | TGTGCCAGTAGTGCTCGAGGGCGGACTGAAGCTTTCTTT | 13 | NA | NA | TRBJ1-1 | TRBV19
CASSLGSGGQFNEQFF | TGTGCCAGCAGCCTGGGAAGCGGGGGCCAATTCAATGAGCAGTTCTTC | 16 | NA | TRBD2 | TRBJ2-1 | TRBV3-1
CASSYGVAGVYEQYF | TGTGCCAGCAGTTACGGGGTAGCGGGCGTCTACGAGCAGTACTTC | 15 | once | TRBD2 | TRBJ2-7 | TRBV6-5
CSASDRTGVKTQYF | TGCAGTGCTAGCGACAGGACTGGGGTAAAGACCCAGTACTTC | 14 | once | NA | TRBJ2-5 | TRBV20-1
CAWSSGFSNQPQHF | TGTGCCTGGAGTTCGGGGTTTAGCAATCAGCCCCAGCATTTT | 14 | NA | NA | TRBJ1-5 | TRBV30
CSMDGTPSNQPQHF | TGCAGCATGGACGGGACGCCTAGCAATCAGCCCCAGCATTTT | 14 | NA | NA | TRBJ1-5 | TRBV29-1
CASSGGAGTAYTF | TGTGCCAGCAGCGGGGGGGCAGGGACGGCCTACACCTTC | 13 | NA | NA | TRBJ1-2 | TRBV11-2
CSLHSPAGGYTF | TGCAGCCTCCACAGCCCGGCGGGTGGCTACACCTTC | 12 | NA | NA | TRBJ1-2 | TRBV29-1
CAIQGGYSNQPQHF | TGTGCCATACAGGGTGGTTATAGCAATCAGCCCCAGCATTTT | 14 | NA | NA | TRBJ1-5 | TRBV7-9
CASSLGRTGMDSPLHF | TGTGCCAGCAGCCTTGGCCGGACAGGGATGGATTCACCCCTCCACTTT | 16 | NA | TRBD1 | TRBJ1-6 | TRBV7-9
CASTQGMNTEAFF | TGTGCCAGCACCCAGGGTATGAACACTGAAGCTTTCTTT | 13 | NA | NA | TRBJ1-1 | TRBV3-1
CASRGGLANPEGYYNEQFF | TGTGCCAGCAGGGGGGGACTAGCGAACCCCGAAGGTTACTACAATGAGCAGTTCTTC | 19 | NA | TRBD2 | TRBJ2-1 | TRBV2
CSARDREVGTDTQYF | TGCAGTGCTAGAGATCGTGAGGTGGGCACAGATACGCAGTATTTT | 15 | NA | NA | TRBJ2-3 | TRBV20-1
CASSPGRGNYGYTF | TGCGCCAGCAGCCCGGGCAGGGGTAACTATGGCTACACCTTC | 14 | NA | NA | TRBJ1-2 | TRBV5-1
CASEGSTDTQYF | TGCGCCAGCGAGGGGAGCACAGATACGCAGTATTTT | 12 | NA | NA | TRBJ2-3 | TRBV5-1
CASIMSALGHQPQHF | TGTGCCAGTATTATGAGTGCGCTGGGTCATCAGCCCCAGCATTTT | 15 | NA | NA | TRBJ1-5 | TRBV19
CASSVGGSYNEQFF | TGTGCCAGCAGCGTAGGCGGCTCCTACAATGAGCAGTTCTTC | 14 | NA | NA | TRBJ2-1 | TRBV9
CATSPGTGPYGYTF | TGTGCCACCAGTCCCGGGACAGGCCCCTATGGCTACACCTTC | 14 | NA | TRBD1 | TRBJ1-2 | TRBV25-1
CSVRQGLDEQYF | TGCAGCGTAAGACAGGGGTTGGACGAGCAGTACTTC | 12 | NA | TRBD1 | TRBJ2-7 | TRBV29-1
CATSKQGPQNYNEQFF | TGTGCCACCAGCAAACAGGGACCCCAAAATTACAATGAGCAGTTCTTC | 16 | NA | NA | TRBJ2-1 | TRBV15
CASSIPGQIFRGNQPQHF | TGTGCCAGCAGTATCCCGGGTCAAATCTTTAGGGGCAATCAGCCCCAGCATTTT | 18 | NA | NA | TRBJ1-5 | TRBV6-1
CASSEPRNEQFF | TGTGCCAGCAGCGAACCCCGCAATGAGCAGTTCTTC | 12 | NA | NA | TRBJ2-1 | TRBV2
CASSSLITSGLYQETQYF | TGTGCCAGCAGTTCCTTGATCACTAGCGGGCTATACCAAGAGACCCAGTACTTC | 18 | NA | TRBD2 | TRBJ2-5 | TRBV27
CASSPYTF | TGTGCCAGCAGCCCTTACACCTTC | 8 | NA | NA | TRBJ1-2 | TRBV13
CASSGDLNEQFF | TGTGCCAGCAGTGGGGACCTCAATGAGCAGTTCTTC | 12 | NA | NA | TRBJ2-1 | TRBV25-1
CASRTLLAGESYEQYF | TGTGCCAGCAGGACCCTACTAGCGGGGGAGTCCTACGAGCAGTACTTC | 16 | few | TRBD2 | TRBJ2-7 | TRBV28
CASSFVRGAAYQETQYF | TGTGCCAGCAGTTTCGTACGGGGGGCAGCGTACCAAGAGACCCAGTACTTC | 17 | NA | NA | TRBJ2-5 | TRBV27
CASSRGGVAYEQYF | TGTGCCAGCAGCCGCGGGGGGGTCGCCTACGAGCAGTACTTC | 14 | NA | TRBD2 | TRBJ2-7 | TRBV3-1
CSSPGSLNTEAFF | TGCAGCTCACCGGGCAGCTTGAACACTGAAGCTTTCTTT | 13 | NA | NA | TRBJ1-1 | TRBV29-1
CATSTIKLDLSTDTQYF | TGTGCCACCAGCACTATCAAATTGGACTTAAGCACAGATACGCAGTATTTT | 17 | NA | NA | TRBJ2-3 | TRBV15
CATSDPDRGYEQFF | TGTGCCACCAGTGATCCGGACAGGGGCTATGAGCAGTTCTTC | 14 | NA | TRBD1 | TRBJ2-1 | TRBV24-1
CASNPTGSGAEAFF | TGTGCCAGCAACCCCACGGGGTCCGGGGCTGAAGCTTTCTTT | 14 | NA | NA | TRBJ1-1 | TRBV12-3/TRBV12-4
CAWRTGWGSEQFF | TGTGCCTGGAGGACGGGTTGGGGGTCTGAGCAGTTCTTC | 13 | NA | NA | TRBJ2-1 | TRBV30